The next 21 T cell receptor beta chains were all read from a single sample in a study of blood T cell repertoires in COVID-19. Data came from immunoSEQ multiplex PCR; TCRdb stores just in-frame clones and leaves some out. The data show 150,000 to 200,000 clones, about 80% seen once. The sequencing sample was made of PBMCs or T cells enriched from blood (not recorded which). The receptor set was obtained from a man aged 50-59 years who had recovered from COVID-19.

The rearrangement uses TRBV14 and TRBJ1-1, with a tentative D call TRBD1 (5 bases). V dropped 0 bases and J dropped 0 bases, with 11 bases sitting between them. CDR1 SGHDN and CDR2 FVKESK come from the germline V gene. CDR3 length: 16 amino acids. As DNA, the CDR3 is TGTGCCAGCAGCCAAGAAGTCGGGGGGATGAACACTGAAGCTTTCTTT. Its translation is CASSQEVGGMNTEAFF.

This clone was found a few times. The chain employs TRBV5-1 and TRBJ1-4; D is unresolved. The CDR3 runs 14 residues. Germline CDR1 is SGHRS and CDR2 is YFSETQ. Trimming left V 0 bases short and J 2 bases short, with 5 bases between. CDR3 protein: CASSLGTTNEKLFF. The CDR3 DNA is TGCGCCAGCAGCTTGGGGACTACTAATGAAAAACTGTTTTTT.

The gene calls are TRBV28 and TRBJ1-5; D unclear. Trimming took off 2 bases at V and 0 bases at J, with 14 bases between the two ends. The CDR3 has 17 amino acids. CDR1 is MDHEN and CDR2 is SYDVKM in the germline V gene. CDR3 sequence reads: CASSLLRQRASNQPQHF. The CDR3 region has the DNA TGTGCCAGCAGTTTACTCCGTCAACGAGCTAGCAATCAGCCCCAGCATTTT.

The V gene is TRBV11-2, the J gene TRBJ2-7; TRBD1 matches 11 bases. Germline V gene sequence: CDR1 SGHAT, CDR2 FQNNGV. The CDR3 length is 17 residues. V lost 1 base to trimming and J lost 2 bases; unmatched junction nucleotides: 7. Here the CDR3 reads CASSLGARDRGTYEQYF. The CDR3 region has the DNA TGTGCCAGCAGCTTAGGGGCCCGGGACAGGGGGACCTACGAGCAGTACTTC.

This clone was observed a few times. The chain links TRBV10-1 to TRBJ1-1; D is unclear. This CDR3 is 14 amino acids long. The germline V and J ends were trimmed by 6 bases and 3 bases, with 14 bases remaining between them. Germline V gene lookup returns CDR1 WNHNN and CDR2 SYGVQD (reference sequence). The CDR3 loop is CASSAGDTDTEAFF. The CDR3, as DNA: TGCGCCAGCAGCGCGGGCGACACCGACACTGAAGCTTTCTTT.

The table lists this clone with a few counts. This chain links TRBV6-1 with TRBJ2-5, with TRBD2 matching over 10 bases. This CDR3 spans 15 amino acids. V shed 3 bases, J shed 5 bases, and the junction held 6 bases outside the gene matches. The germline V gene encodes CDR1 MNHNS and CDR2 SASEGT. The CDR3 is CASSEGSGGPETQYF. CDR3 sequence (DNA): TGTGCCAGCAGTGAGGGTAGCGGGGGGCCTGAGACCCAGTACTTC.

V is TRBV4-1 and J is TRBJ2-1, with TRBD2 identical over 7 bases. The CDR3 runs 20 residues. Germline V gene data show CDR1 as MGHRA and CDR2 as YSYEKL. With 0 bases clipped from V and 0 bases from J, the junction kept 14 bases outside the gene matches. The CDR3 sequence is CASSQESPPGRTSSYNEQFF. CDR3 in DNA: TGCGCCAGCAGCCAAGAGAGCCCCCCCGGTAGGACTAGCTCCTACAATGAGCAGTTCTTC.

V is TRBV5-1 and J is TRBJ1-2, with TRBD1 matching over 11 bases. The CDR3 extends over 20 amino acids. With V trimmed by 4 bases and J by 4 bases, 21 bases remained unmatched. The germline CDR1 and CDR2 sequences are SGHRS and YFSETQ. The CDR3 DNA sequence: TGCGCCAGCAGCACGAATGCTAGAGGGACAGGGGGAAGTTCTACCTATGGCTACACCTTC. Translating it yields CASSTNARGTGGSSTYGYTF.

The rearrangement joins TRBV23-1 to TRBJ2-3, with D tentatively TRBD2 (6 bases). TRBV23-1 is noted as an ORF with a role that remains uncertain. Trimming removed 6 bases from V and 2 bases from J, with 21 bases in between. The CDR3 covers 17 residues. CDR3 sequence (DNA): TGCGCCAGCAGGCATATTACGGGACGGGGGATCACAGATACGCAGTATTTT. Its protein is CASRHITGRGITDTQYF.

This rearrangement joins TRBV10-3 to TRBJ1-1; possible D gene TRBD1, 5 bases. Between the trimmed V and J ends, which lost 4 bases and 7 bases, there was a span of 16 bases. The CDR3 has 14 amino acids. CDR1 ENHRY and CDR2 SYGVKD come from the germline V gene. This chain's CDR3 is CAISGTQGFVEAFF. In nucleotides, the CDR3 is TGTGCCATCAGTGGAACGCAGGGTTTTGTTGAAGCTTTCTTT.

This chain connects TRBV27 to TRBJ1-2; 8 positions match TRBD1. V shed 6 bases, J shed 2 bases, and the junction held 5 bases outside the gene matches. Germline V CDR1 and CDR2: MNHEY, SMNVEV (reference sequence). The CDR3 extends over 14 amino acids. For the CDR3, the DNA is TGTGCCAGCAGGGATACAGGGGGGAACTATGGCTACACCTTC. This translates into CASRDTGGNYGYTF.

This clone was seen more than once but under ten times. This chain connects TRBV5-1 to TRBJ2-7; 10 bases are shared with TRBD1. This CDR3 is built from 15 residues. V was clipped by 3 bases and J by 4 bases; unmatched bases: 7. Germline loops: CDR1 SGHRS, CDR2 YFSETQ. For the CDR3, the DNA is TGCGCCAGCAGCTGGACGGGACAGGGGATGTACGAGCAGTACTTC. Translated, it gives CASSWTGQGMYEQYF.

V and J are TRBV7-2 and TRBJ1-3; D call uncertain. Germline V gene lookup returns CDR1 SGHTA and CDR2 FQGNSA. The CDR3 extends over 14 amino acids. V was trimmed by 4 bases and J by 4 bases, leaving 11 bases between them. CDR3 bases: TGTGCCAGCAGCTCCGACATAGACGGAAACACCATATATTTT. This sequence encodes CASSSDIDGNTIYF.

The chain recombines TRBV5-1 with TRBJ1-6, with TRBD1 as a possible D gene (6 bases). Per the germline V gene, CDR1 is SGHRS and CDR2 is YFSETQ. V dropped 5 bases and J dropped 7 bases, with 10 bases sitting between them. The CDR3 is 13 residues long. The CDR3 sequence is CASRDSENSPLHF. The CDR3 bases are TGCGCCAGCAGGGACAGCGAAAATTCACCCCTCCACTTT.

CDR3 loop: CASNPGVGNTIYF. The CDR3 DNA follows: TGTGCCAGCAACCCAGGGGTTGGAAACACCATATATTTT. This sequence joins TRBV3-1 (or the pseudogene TRBV3-2) and TRBJ1-3, with D possibly TRBD1 on 6 matching bases. V was clipped by 7 bases and J by 3 bases, with 10 bases between them. CDR3 length: 13 residues. Germline V gene sequence: CDR1 LGHDT, CDR2 YNNKEL (reference sequence).

This chain joins TRBV15 and TRBJ2-7, with a possible D match to TRBD2 (7 bases). Germline V CDR1 and CDR2: LNHNV, YYDKDF (reference sequence). This CDR3 contains 15 residues. V lost 3 bases and J lost 4, with 16 bases in between. The CDR3 region has the DNA TGTGCCACCAGCAGGGGAGGTCGGGGGGCTTACGAGCAGTACTTC. It is translated as CATSRGGRGAYEQYF.

The J gene is TRBJ1-2, the V gene TRBV6-4; D remains ambiguous. The V end lost 8 bases, the J end lost 8 bases, and 12 bases lay between the germline ends. Germline V lookup: CDR1 MRHNA, CDR2 SNTAGT. The CDR3 runs 11 residues. The CDR3 DNA reads TGTGCCAGCCGAGGAAGAGGCGGCTACACCTTC. Translating it yields CASRGRGGYTF.

The chain combines TRBV6-1 with TRBJ1-1; tentatively, D is TRBD1 (5 bases). V gave up 1 base and J gave up 7 bases, with 10 bases separating them. The V gene's germline CDR1 is MNHNS and CDR2 SASEGT. The CDR3 extends over 13 amino acids. This chain's CDR3 is CASSEVWGGEAFF. CDR3 DNA: TGTGCCAGCAGTGAAGTCTGGGGGGGTGAAGCTTTCTTT.

The chain carries TRBV5-1 and TRBJ2-2; the match to TRBD2 covers 12 bases. Germline trimming cut 4 bases from V and 4 bases from J; bases unmatched to any gene: 5. The germline gives CDR1 SGHRS, CDR2 YFSETQ. The CDR3 length is 16 residues. CDR3 loop: CASSRGLAGGTGELFF. The DNA of the CDR3 is TGCGCCAGCAGCAGGGGACTAGCGGGCGGCACCGGGGAGCTGTTTTTT.

This chain's CDR3 is CASSLYASETQYF. The DNA for the CDR3 is TGTGCCAGCAGCTTATATGCCTCGGAGACGCAGTATTTT. The chain carries TRBV11-3 and TRBJ2-3, with no clear D. The germline V gene encodes CDR1 SGHNT and CDR2 YENEEA. The CDR3 spans 13 residues. Trimming cost V 2 bases and J 9 bases, with 12 bases left between them.

The chain couples TRBV28 to TRBJ1-4; unclear D gene. The CDR3 runs 15 residues. Trimming took off 5 bases at V and 7 bases at J, with 17 bases between the two ends. Germline CDR1 is MDHEN and CDR2 is SYDVKM. CDR3 residues: CASSPPGEGPEKLFF. CDR3 in DNA: TGTGCCAGCAGTCCCCCCGGGGAAGGGCCTGAAAAACTGTTTTTT.